Reported below is one T cell receptor (beta chain). Its antigen is currently unknown. V lost 5 bases to trimming and J lost 1 base, with 14 bases between them. The CDR3 length is 14 residues. CDR1 and CDR2 from the germline V gene are GTSNPN and SVGIG (reference sequence). These data belong to a study of STAT3 mutations in large granular lymphocyte leukemia. Using immunoSEQ multiplex PCR, the repertoire was profiled, and TCRdb retains in-frame clones only, with some absent. Seen here are over 8,000 clones, around 90% observed once, and the top ten hold about 29%. Findings and limits, study-wide: In T-cell large granular lymphocyte leukemia, about half of patients showed multiple immunodominant subclonotypes.

This TCR was recovered from a man aged 60-69 years with T-cell large granular lymphocyte leukemia. Some clones in this sample may be carry-over from other donors' samples. The sequenced material came from peripheral blood mononuclear cells. The chain links TRBV30 to TRBJ2-5, with D tentatively TRBD2 (6 bases). DNA of the CDR3: TGTGCCTGGCGGAGGATTAGCGGCCAAGAGACCCAGTACTTC. Its protein is CAWRRISGQETQYF.